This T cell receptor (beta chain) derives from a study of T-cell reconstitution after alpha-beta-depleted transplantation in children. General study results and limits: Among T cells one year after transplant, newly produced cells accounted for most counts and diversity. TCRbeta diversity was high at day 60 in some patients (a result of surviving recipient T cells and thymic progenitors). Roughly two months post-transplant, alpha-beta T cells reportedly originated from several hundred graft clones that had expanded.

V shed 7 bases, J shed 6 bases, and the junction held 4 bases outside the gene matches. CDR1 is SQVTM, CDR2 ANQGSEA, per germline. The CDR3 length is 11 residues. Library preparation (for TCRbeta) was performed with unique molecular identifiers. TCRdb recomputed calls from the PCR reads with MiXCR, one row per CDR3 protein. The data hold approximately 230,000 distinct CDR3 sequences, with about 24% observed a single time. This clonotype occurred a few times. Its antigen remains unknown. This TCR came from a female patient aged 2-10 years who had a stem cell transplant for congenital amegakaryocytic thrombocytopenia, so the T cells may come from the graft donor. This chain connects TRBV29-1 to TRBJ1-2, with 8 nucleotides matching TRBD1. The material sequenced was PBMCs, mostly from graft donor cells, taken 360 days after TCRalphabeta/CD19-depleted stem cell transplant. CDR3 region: CSGTGPDGYTF. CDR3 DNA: TGCAGCGGGACAGGGCCGGATGGCTACACCTTC.